This T cell receptor (beta chain) was sequenced during a study of T cell responses to AZD1222 COVID-19 vaccine (dated by TCRdb to the early 2020s). Looking at the study overall: A total of more than 230 trial participants underwent TCR sequencing, of whom approximately 210 received two doses of AZD1222 and about 26 received two doses of the MenACWY control vaccine. Enrollment into the trials was organized by age into subgroups of 18-55, 56-69 and 70-plus years, and those subgroups contained approximately 160, 26 and 62 TCR-sequenced participants, respectively. What the authors observed across the whole study: Conclusions about previously exposed vaccinees are limited, since just five or six AZD1222 recipients were seropositive for SARS-CoV-2 at baseline. Because no samples from the day 14 peak response were available, repertoires could be characterized only after the peak T cell response. After two AZD1222 doses, spike-specific TCR breadth and depth were significantly higher than at day 0 and than in MenACWY recipients. In the small 56-69-year group, the increase in depth fell short of significance, most likely because of low power. Reportedly, close to half of the unique spike-specific TCRs recognized epitopes lying outside the regions that are mutated in the B.1.351 and B.1.1.7 variants. Most participants were white British and females outnumbered males, and the authors suggested that clonal diversity may have been underestimated. CD4 TCRs associated with the vaccine covered the entire spike protein, and the dominant responses were in regions 160-218 and 743-854.

The CDR3 regions of human TCRbeta chains were analyzed by immunosequencing. As for the authors' bioinformatics: Repertoire TCRs were matched against a reference library of SARS-CoV-2-specific TCRs generated with the MIRA antigen-specificity platform. Breadth was defined as the fraction of unique TCRs that were SARS-CoV-2-associated. Depth was defined as the fraction of total T cells that were SARS-CoV-2-associated. Each spike-specific TCR was assigned to its reactive spike region and to a CD4 or CD8 class using the MIRA data. Log10-transformed breadth and depth values were compared by one-way ANOVA with Sidak's multiple comparisons tests. The immuneACCESS repertoire file appears here via TCRdb, limited to in-frame rearrangements. These files lack a portion of the clones; in checked studies, under half of the deficit traces to unresolved V genes, and the cause of the others is not known. V and J calls and clone size come straight from that table; D and trimming were deduced from the DNA. Present in this sample are approximately 150,000 clones, around 94% of which were seen just once. The ten top clones hold approximately 4.6% of the sample.

V is cut by 1 base and J by 6 bases, and the space between the germline ends is 5 bases. The CDR3 runs 11 residues from the cysteine to the phenylalanine. This entry keeps only the CDR3 DNA: 33 bases, framed from base 1. Based on the germline V gene (reference sequence), the CDR1 and CDR2 sequences are SGHKS and YYEKEE. The sample holds a few counts of this clone. Which antigen it targets is not known. Nothing much larger sits one base from this clone, and base qualities are not available. The time point label, as the study defines it: about 28 days (+/-7) after the second vaccine dose. AZD1222 recipients given second doses at about 4 weeks or at about 12 weeks were pooled, since spike-specific TCR depth and breadth were not found to differ between the two schedules. The vaccinee samples were drawn from two UK trials, COV001 and COV002, one of which was a single-blind randomized controlled phase 2/3 trial testing AZD1222 (ChAdOx1 nCoV-19) in healthy adults. Trial participant PBMC samples were collected at day 0 and day 28 after the second dose for TCRbeta chain sequencing.

The receptor's source is an adult who received the AZD1222 COVID-19 vaccine. The chain employs TRBV5-5 and TRBJ2-7, with a tentative D gene TRBD1 over 5 matching bases. Specimen: peripheral blood, collected 28 days after the second AZD1222 dose. The DNA sequence follows: TGTGCCAGCAGCTTGAGGGGCGAGCAGTACTTC. This gives the protein CASSLRGEQYF.